The sequence of this T cell receptor beta chain was determined in a study of T cell responses to AZD1222 COVID-19 vaccine. This clone was detected only a few times. Its target is unknown. Study results and limitations: Nearly half of spike-specific TCRs reportedly target variant regions that are unmutated in the B.1.351 and B.1.1.7 variants. Repertoires were sampled only after the peak T cell response.

Method: immunoSEQ multiplex PCR; TCRdb's copy keeps in-frame clones and lacks some. The table shows under 85,000 clones, with 90% occurring only once. Analyses pooled second doses at about 4 or about 12 weeks. The J segment lost 5 bases and the V segment lost 2 bases, leaving 7 bases of the junction unmatched. This CDR3 contains 15 residues. Germline loops: CDR1 MNHEY, CDR2 SVGAGI. The specimen comprised peripheral blood, sampled 28 days after the second AZD1222 dose. V is TRBV6-5 and J is TRBJ1-2; TRBD1 matches 8 bases. This sequence was found in an adult who received the AZD1222 COVID-19 vaccine. CDR3 region: CASSYVGQGGYGYTF. The CDR3 bases are TGTGCCAGCAGTTACGTAGGACAGGGAGGGTATGGCTACACCTTC.